The 16 T cell receptor beta chains presented below share a single source sample, sequenced in a study of blood T cell repertoires in COVID-19. Measured with immunoSEQ multiplex PCR; TCRdb has only the in-frame clones, and not every one. The profile covers 200,000 to 250,000 clones, with around 92% appearing a single time and 1% to 1.5% taken by the ten largest. Sequencing used peripheral blood. Source of these receptors: a man in his thirties or forties with acute or convalescent COVID-19.

This chain links TRBV7-3 with TRBJ2-1, with unresolved D. The CDR3 length is 13 residues. Germline CDR1 SGHTA, CDR2 FQGTGA. V lost 5 bases to trimming and J lost 4 bases, with 9 bases between them. The CDR3 is CASSAAEYNEQFF. The CDR3 region has the DNA TGTGCCAGCAGCGCCGCGGAATACAATGAGCAGTTCTTC.

The CDR3 nucleotides read TGTGCCAGCAGTCGCACTAGCGGCTCCTACGAGCAGTACTTC. This gives the protein CASSRTSGSYEQYF. The genes are TRBV28 and TRBJ2-7; the match to TRBD2 covers 8 bases. There are 14 residues in the CDR3. J gave up 0 bases and V 5 bases, and 3 bases lay outside the gene matches. In germline, CDR1 is MDHEN, CDR2 SYDVKM.

The chain has TRBV28 and TRBJ2-2; D call uncertain. Deletions cut 6 bases from V and 5 bases from J, with 7 bases between. Germline V gene lookup returns CDR1 MDHEN and CDR2 SYDVKM. The CDR3 extends over 12 amino acids. The CDR3 is CASRSPTGELFF. CDR3 nucleotides: TGTGCCAGCAGGTCTCCGACCGGGGAGCTGTTTTTT. Full variable domain (rest looked up from reference TRBV28 and TRBJ2-2): DVKVTQSSRYLVKRTGEKVFLECVQDMDHENMFWYRQDPGLGLRLIYFSYDVKMKEKGDIPEGYSVSREKKERFSLILESASTNQTSMYLCASRSPTGELFFGEGSRLTVL.

This chain links TRBV4-2 with TRBJ2-3; D is unresolved. Deletions cut 0 bases from V and 5 bases from J, with 3 bases between. This CDR3 contains 12 residues. The germline CDR1 and CDR2 sequences are LGHNA and YNFKEQ. CDR3 region: CASSQDLDTQYF. In DNA, the CDR3 is TGTGCCAGCAGCCAAGATCTAGATACGCAGTATTTT.

The V and J genes are TRBV18 and TRBJ2-5, with no clear D. Trimming pared 1 base from V and 3 bases from J, leaving 6 bases between. CDR3 length equals 13 residues. The germline gives CDR1 KGHSH, CDR2 LQKENI. In DNA, the CDR3 is TGTGCCAGCTCACCACAACGGGAAGAGACCCAGTACTTC. This translates into CASSPQREETQYF.

In this sample, this clone turned up once. The chain recombines TRBV5-1 with TRBJ2-1; D is perhaps TRBD2 (6 bases). The CDR3 loop spans 14 amino acids. The V gene lost 4 bases and the J gene lost 8 bases, with 16 bases spanning the gap. Germline loops: CDR1 SGHRS, CDR2 YFSETQ. CDR3 sequence: CASSLDHLAYEQFF. Here the CDR3 DNA reads TGCGCCAGCAGCCTGGACCACCTAGCGTATGAGCAGTTCTTC.

CDR3 loop: CASSASGTSETQYF. The CDR3 DNA follows: TGTGCCAGCAGCGCCTCCGGGACTAGCGAGACCCAGTACTTC. The rearrangement joins TRBV7-3 to TRBJ2-5; 9 bases map to TRBD2. CDR1 and CDR2 (germline): SGHTA, FQGTGA. The CDR3 consists of 14 residues. V shed 5 bases and J 5 bases; nucleotides not matched to a gene: 6.

The rearrangement links TRBV2 to TRBJ2-7; 9 bases match TRBD1. This CDR3 region has 14 residues. Germline V gene lookup returns CDR1 SNHLY and CDR2 FYNNEI. J gave up 4 bases and V 1 base, and 2 bases lay outside the gene matches. The CDR3, as DNA: TGTGCCAGCAGTGAAGACAGGGGGCTATACGAGCAGTACTTC. This codes for CASSEDRGLYEQYF.

The chain is built from TRBV18 and TRBJ1-1; 9 bases are shared with TRBD1. CDR1 and CDR2 from the germline V gene are KGHSH and LQKENI. The CDR3 has 14 residues. V dropped 5 bases and J dropped 5; count of bases not matched to a gene: 6. The CDR3 DNA reads as TGTGCCAGCTCAACACAGGGGGCGCGAACTGAAGCTTTCTTT. Protein sequence: CASSTQGARTEAFF.

J is TRBJ2-4 and V is TRBV28, with 7 bases lining up with TRBD1. Looked up from germline, CDR1 is MDHEN and CDR2 is SYDVKM. After removal of 5 bases from V and 7 bases from J, the junction contained 11 bases not matched to a gene. This CDR3 comprises 15 residues. The CDR3 nucleotides are TGTGCCAGCAGTCTAAGGGACAGACCTCGGAACATTCAGTACTTC. Protein product: CASSLRDRPRNIQYF.

On this clone: One end of the junction fails to match germline, which may point to a read error. The V and J genes are TRBV5-1 and TRBJ1-5; no clear D gene. The CDR3 loop spans 15 amino acids. Looked up from germline, CDR1 is SGHRS and CDR2 is YFSETQ. CDR3 in DNA: TGCGCCAGCAGCCCGGGCCCGACTAGCCATCAGCCCCAGCATTTT. Protein sequence: CASSPGPTSHQPQHF.

The V and J genes are TRBV11-3 and TRBJ2-3, with TRBD1 matching over 8 bases. CDR1 is SGHNT, CDR2 YENEEA, per germline. Losses at the gene ends were 5 bases for V and 5 bases for J; bases not matched to a gene: 3. CDR3 size: 13 residues. The CDR3 bases are TGTGCCAGCAGCCAGGGGGCGGGAGATACGCAGTATTTT. It translates to CASSQGAGDTQYF. The whole variable domain, filled in from reference TRBV11-3 and TRBJ2-3, reads EAGVVQSPRYKIIEKKQPVAFWCNPISGHNTLYWYLQNLGQGPELLIRYENEEAVDDSQLPKDRFSAERLKGVDSTLKIQPAELGDSAVYLCASSQGAGDTQYFGPGTRLTVL.

This clone was seen a single time. This chain links TRBV3-1 (or the pseudogene TRBV3-2) with TRBJ1-4; possibly TRBD1 for D (5 bases). This CDR3 has 16 amino acids. Germline loops: CDR1 LGHDT, CDR2 YNNKEL (reference sequence). V lost 3 bases and J 7 bases, leaving 18 bases between the germline ends. The CDR3 DNA sequence: TGTGCCAGCAGCCATCCGACGGGGGTGCGTACTGAAAAACTGTTTTTT. Encoded protein: CASSHPTGVRTEKLFF.

V usage is TRBV7-2 and J usage is TRBJ2-1; 8 bases fit TRBD1. CDR1 is SGHTA and CDR2 is FQGNSA in the germline V gene. The CDR3 is 15 residues long. With V trimmed by 3 bases and J by 10 bases, 11 bases remained unmatched. The CDR3 is CASSFRDRPAGEQFF. Written as DNA, the CDR3 is TGTGCCAGCAGCTTTCGGGACAGGCCGGCGGGGGAGCAGTTCTTC. The full variable domain, its missing parts supplied by reference TRBV7-2 and TRBJ2-1, is GAGVSQSPSNKVTEKGKDVELRCDPISGHTALYWYRQSLGQGLEFLIYFQGNSAPDKSGLPSDRFSAERTGGSVSTLTIQRTQQEDSAVYLCASSFRDRPAGEQFFGPGTRLTVL.

The rearrangement joins TRBV5-1 to TRBJ2-1; 10 nucleotides agree with TRBD2. The germline V gene has CDR1 SGHRS and CDR2 YFSETQ. The CDR3 consists of 18 residues. The junction had 14 bases not matched to a gene; V was cut back by 0 bases and J by 8 bases. The CDR3 DNA is TGCGCCAGCAGCTTGGCTAGCGGGAGTACCCTTTTTGACGATGAGCAGTTCTTC. It codes for CASSLASGSTLFDDEQFF.

V and J are TRBV24-1 and TRBJ2-1, with D maybe TRBD1 (6 bases). V was pared by 4 bases and J by 10 bases, with 22 bases between. This CDR3 is built from 16 residues. The V gene's germline CDR1 is KGHDR and CDR2 SFDVKD. CDR3 DNA: TGTGCCACCAGTGACAGAGGGGGAAGTACAATGAGGGAGCAGTTCTTC. Its protein product is CATSDRGGSTMREQFF.